Listed below are T cell receptor beta chains from one sample, sequenced in a study of cytotoxic CD8 clonotypes in ibrutinib-treated CLL. Assay: immunoSEQ multiplex PCR; the TCRdb copy retains only in-frame clones and omits some. In the table there are under 300,000 clones, under 75% of which are singletons. Material: PBMCs, obtained after 24 months of ibrutinib treatment. These receptors were obtained from a human donor with chronic lymphocytic leukemia. Each CDR3 is given with its conserved first and last residue. A D gene is named only where the DNA matches it firmly. Size tells how often a clone was seen (once, few, many) or the class of an expanded clone, and some rows leave it out.

cdr3_length d_call clone_size j_call v_call cdr3_nt cdr3_aa
14 NA NA TRBJ2-4 TRBV27 TGTGCCAGCACCTCACAGGGTGGGCCGAACATTCAGTACTTC CASTSQGGPNIQYF
13 NA NA TRBJ1-4 TRBV9 TGTGCCAGCAGCGGAGAGAATGAAGAAAAACTGTTTTTT CASSGENEEKLFF
15 NA NA TRBJ2-7 TRBV6-6 TGTGCCAGCAGTTACGACGGAGCTAGGGGCAGCGAGCAGTACTTC CASSYDGARGSEQYF
15 TRBD1 NA TRBJ1-4 TRBV5-1 TGCGCCAGCAGCTTGCCGGGACAGCCTAATGAAAAACTGTTTTTT CASSLPGQPNEKLFF
12 NA NA TRBJ1-2 TRBV2 TGTGCCAGATGGACTTTAAACTATGGCTACACCTTC CARWTLNYGYTF
14 TRBD1 NA TRBJ2-7 TRBV19 TGTGCCAGTAGTATAACAGGGGCCTCCTACGAGCAGTACTTC CASSITGASYEQYF
13 TRBD2 NA TRBJ2-7 TRBV7-6 TGTGCCAGCAGCCTTAGCGGGGTCTACGAGCAGTACTTC CASSLSGVYEQYF
15 TRBD2 NA TRBJ2-2 TRBV4-2 TGTGCCAGCAGCCAAGCGGGAGGGAACACCGGGGAGCTGTTTTTT CASSQAGGNTGELFF
13 NA NA TRBJ2-3 TRBV7-3 TGTGCCAGCAGGGAGTTCGGCACAGATACGCAGTATTTT CASREFGTDTQYF
14 NA NA TRBJ1-4 TRBV5-1 TGCGCCAGCAGCTTGCTGACATTCGGGGAAAAACTGTTTTTT CASSLLTFGEKLFF
16 NA NA TRBJ2-5 TRBV9 TGTGCCAGCAGCGGCCATTTGGGAGGGGACAAAGAGACCCAGTACTTC CASSGHLGGDKETQYF
13 NA NA TRBJ2-5 TRBV2 TGTGCCAGCAGGCTAGACTCCGACCCAGCCCAGTACTTC CASRLDSDPAQYF
16 NA NA TRBJ1-1 TRBV28 TGTGCCAGCAGTCTACTAAATCTCCGGGAGGGGACTGAAGCTTTCTTT CASSLLNLREGTEAFF
14 NA few TRBJ2-7 TRBV11-1 TGTGCCAGCAGCTCTGCGGGCTGGATTGGCGAGCAGTACTTC CASSSAGWIGEQYF
14 TRBD1 NA TRBJ1-4 TRBV19 TGTGCCAGTAGTACTATGGGACAGGTGGAAAAACTGTTTTTT CASSTMGQVEKLFF
12 NA NA TRBJ2-7 TRBV15 TGTGCCACCGAGGGCTTGGATTACGAGCAGTACTTC CATEGLDYEQYF
12 NA NA TRBJ2-7 TRBV29-1 TGCAGCGTTGAAAAGGGGAACTACGAGCAGTACTTC CSVEKGNYEQYF
14 TRBD1 NA TRBJ2-2 TRBV29-1 TGCAGCGTCCGACAGGGGCAGGACACCGGGGAGCTGTTTTTT CSVRQGQDTGELFF
14 TRBD1 NA TRBJ2-7 TRBV7-3 TGTGCCAGCGCCCCCGGGACAGGGGCCGGTGAGCAGTACTTC CASAPGTGAGEQYF
14 NA NA TRBJ2-7 TRBV28 TGTGCCAGCAGTTCGCCGGGAAACTCCTACGAGCAGTACTTC CASSSPGNSYEQYF
11 NA NA TRBJ2-1 TRBV6-5 TGTGCCAGCAGTTCTGGCCATGAGCAGTTCTTC CASSSGHEQFF
15 NA NA TRBJ2-6 TRBV5-6 TGTGCCAGCACCTTACCAGGCTCTGGGGCCAACGTCCTGACTTTC CASTLPGSGANVLTF
14 NA NA TRBJ1-2 TRBV5-5 TGTGCCAGCAGCCCTGGGGGGGCCCGCTATGGCTACACCTTC CASSPGGARYGYTF
15 NA NA TRBJ1-4 TRBV23-1 TGCGCCAGCAGTCAATACTCAGGGATGGGTGAAAAACTGTTTTTT CASSQYSGMGEKLFF
16 NA NA TRBJ2-7 TRBV19 TGTGCCAGTAGTTCCTCAAGCATCTTGGGATTCTACGAGCAGTACTTC CASSSSSILGFYEQYF
15 NA NA TRBJ1-5 TRBV18 TGTGCCAGCTCACCACTAGGGGACGGAAATCAGCCCCAGCATTTT CASSPLGDGNQPQHF
9 NA NA TRBJ2-7 TRBV5-8 TGTGCCAGCCTCTACGAGCAGTACTTC CASLYEQYF
12 TRBD1 NA TRBJ2-7 TRBV6-5 TGTGCCAGCAGTAGGGGGCGGTACGAGCAGTACTTC CASSRGRYEQYF
14 NA NA TRBJ2-2 TRBV7-2 TGTGCCAGCAGCCCCCAGGCCACAAACGGGGAGCTGTTTTTT CASSPQATNGELFF
11 NA NA TRBJ1-2 TRBV20-1 TGCAGTGCTTGGGTAGTTTATGGCTACACCTTC CSAWVVYGYTF
14 NA NA TRBJ1-2 TRBV10-3 TGTGCCACCCTCCCTCCTTCAGGGGTGGGGGGCTACACCTTC CATLPPSGVGGYTF